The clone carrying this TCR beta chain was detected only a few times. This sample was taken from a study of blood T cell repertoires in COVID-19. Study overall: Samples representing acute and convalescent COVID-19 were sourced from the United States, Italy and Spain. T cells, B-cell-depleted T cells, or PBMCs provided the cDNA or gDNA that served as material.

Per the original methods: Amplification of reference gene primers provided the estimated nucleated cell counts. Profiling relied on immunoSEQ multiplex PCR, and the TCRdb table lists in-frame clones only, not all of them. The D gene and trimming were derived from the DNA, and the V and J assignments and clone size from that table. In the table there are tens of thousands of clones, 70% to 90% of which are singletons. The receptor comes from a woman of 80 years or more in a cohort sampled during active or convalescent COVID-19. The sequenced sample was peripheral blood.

The CDR3 reads CASSLPGGGTEAFF. The DNA of the CDR3 is TGTGCCAGCAGTTTACCGGGCGGGGGCACTGAAGCTTTCTTT. J is TRBJ1-1 and V is TRBV28; TRBD1 is a possible D gene (5 bases). Germline V gives CDR1 MDHEN, CDR2 SYDVKM. The CDR3 spans 14 residues. Trimming took off 2 bases at V and 4 bases at J, with 11 bases between the two ends.